This entry concerns a single T cell receptor beta chain. Its antigen is currently unknown. These data come from a study of Tregs in tolerant kidney transplant recipients. Points from the study as a whole: Changing PCR primers prevented nucleotide comparison between some patients' samples.

J lost 3 bases, V lost 0 bases, and 5 bases had no gene match. The germline V gene encodes CDR1 LGHNA and CDR2 YNFKEQ. This CDR3 is 15 amino acids long. The method was immunoSEQ multiplex PCR; TCRdb's version includes in-frame clones alone and lacks a portion of them. The sample yields more than 75,000 clones, 80% to 95% seen once. The V call is TRBV4-2, the J call TRBJ2-7; 7 nucleotides agree with TRBD1. This sequence was found in a human donor who received a combined kidney and bone marrow transplant. Sequencing used CD4+ T cells from blood, obtained before the transplant. The CDR3 DNA reads as TGTGCCAGCAGCCAAGACCAAGACAGGGACTACGAGCAGTACTTC. This codes for CASSQDQDRDYEQYF.